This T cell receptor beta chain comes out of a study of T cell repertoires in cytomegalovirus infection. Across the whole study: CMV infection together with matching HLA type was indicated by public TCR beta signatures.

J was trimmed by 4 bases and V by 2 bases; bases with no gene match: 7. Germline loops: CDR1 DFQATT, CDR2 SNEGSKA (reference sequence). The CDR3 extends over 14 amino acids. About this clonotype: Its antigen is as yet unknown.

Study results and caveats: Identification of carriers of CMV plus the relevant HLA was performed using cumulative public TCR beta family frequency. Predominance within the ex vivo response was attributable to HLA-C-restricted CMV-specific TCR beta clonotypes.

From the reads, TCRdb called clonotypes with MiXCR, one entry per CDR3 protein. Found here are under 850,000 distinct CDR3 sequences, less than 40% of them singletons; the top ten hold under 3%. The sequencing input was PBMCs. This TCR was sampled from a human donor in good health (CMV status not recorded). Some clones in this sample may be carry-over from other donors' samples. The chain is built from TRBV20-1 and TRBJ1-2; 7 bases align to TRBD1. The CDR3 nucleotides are TGCAGTGCTAGACCACAGGGGCGAGGCTATGGCTACACCTTC. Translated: CSARPQGRGYGYTF.